This T cell receptor beta chain was captured in a study of OX40 agonist ivuxolimab in advanced cancers. Study details: Mean age 60 years, range about 20 to 90; about 85% male.

Sequencing was performed with immunoSEQ multiplex PCR; in TCRdb, only in-frame clones are kept and a portion is missing. This sample has over 20,000 clones; less than 90% occur once, and the top ten carry around 14%. Between the trimmed V and J ends, which lost 2 bases and 1 base, there was a span of 10 bases. The CDR3 has 14 amino acids. The germline V gene encodes CDR1 SGHKS and CDR2 YYEKEE (reference sequence). Sequenced material: CD4+ or CD8+ T cells sorted from blood, taken in a trial of the OX40 agonist ivuxolimab. The chain recombines TRBV5-5 with TRBJ2-7; D is ambiguous. The TCR comes from an adult with an advanced solid tumor such as melanoma, head and neck, liver or kidney cancer. Here the CDR3 DNA reads TGTGCCAGCAGCTTCTGGACGGGTTCCTACGAGCAGTACTTC. Its translation is CASSFWTGSYEQYF.